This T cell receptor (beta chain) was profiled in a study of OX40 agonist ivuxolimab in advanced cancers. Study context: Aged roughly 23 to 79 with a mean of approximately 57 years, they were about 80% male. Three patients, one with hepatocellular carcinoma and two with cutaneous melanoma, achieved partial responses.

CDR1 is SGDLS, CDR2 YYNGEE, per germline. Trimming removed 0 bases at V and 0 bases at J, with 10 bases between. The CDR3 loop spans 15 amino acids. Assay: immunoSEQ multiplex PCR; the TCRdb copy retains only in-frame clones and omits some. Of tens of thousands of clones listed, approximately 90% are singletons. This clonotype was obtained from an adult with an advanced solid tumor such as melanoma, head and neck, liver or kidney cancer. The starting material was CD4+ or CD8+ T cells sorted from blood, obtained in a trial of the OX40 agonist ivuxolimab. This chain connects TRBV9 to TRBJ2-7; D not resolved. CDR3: CASSVDIIPSYEQYF. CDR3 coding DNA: TGTGCCAGCAGCGTAGATATCATCCCCTCCTACGAGCAGTACTTC.